This T cell receptor (beta chain) was obtained from a study of low-dose radiotherapy and immunotherapy resistance in tumors. Across the study: Each fraction given to Cohort 2 every two weeks delivered 1 Gy, and the total reached 13 Gy over 26 weeks. Intravenous cyclophosphamide at 200 mg/m2 preceded radiation and immunotherapy by one day, every two weeks.

With TRAV- and TRBV-specific primers, first-strand cDNA was made, covering the alpha and beta chains. TCR amplification ran about 20 PCR cycles using constant-region and V-primer adapter primers. Using its own MiXCR run on the reads, TCRdb lists one record per CDR3 protein. The data show around 15,000 distinct CDR3 sequences, 70% to 80% seen once. The CDR3 has 12 amino acids. After removal of 4 bases from V and 6 bases from J, the junction contained 4 bases not matched to a gene. Germline values: CDR1 DFQATT, CDR2 SNEGSKA (reference sequence). This clonotype has just a few counts. The TCR comes from a human donor with advanced metastatic prostate, ovarian, gallbladder or colorectal cancer (not recorded which). This table probably holds off-target reads from a library built for another chain. The V and J genes are TRBV20-1 and TRBJ1-2, with 8 bases aligning to TRBD1. In DNA form, the CDR3 reads TGCAGTGCTAAGACAGGGGATCATGGCTACACCTTC. Amino acid sequence: CSAKTGDHGYTF.